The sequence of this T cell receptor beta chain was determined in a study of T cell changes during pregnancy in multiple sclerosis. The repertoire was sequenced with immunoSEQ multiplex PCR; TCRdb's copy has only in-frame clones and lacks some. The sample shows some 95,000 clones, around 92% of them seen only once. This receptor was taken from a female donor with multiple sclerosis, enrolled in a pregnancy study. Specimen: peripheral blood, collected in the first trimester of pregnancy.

The CDR3 is CASSTGQISGNTIYF. CDR3 bases: TGTGCCAGCAGCACCGGACAGATCTCTGGAAACACCATATATTTT. The J gene is TRBJ1-3, the V gene TRBV28, with D maybe TRBD1 (6 bases). Trimming left V 6 bases short and J 0 bases short, with 12 bases between. The CDR3 is made up of 15 amino acids. Germline CDR1 and CDR2: MDHEN and SYDVKM.